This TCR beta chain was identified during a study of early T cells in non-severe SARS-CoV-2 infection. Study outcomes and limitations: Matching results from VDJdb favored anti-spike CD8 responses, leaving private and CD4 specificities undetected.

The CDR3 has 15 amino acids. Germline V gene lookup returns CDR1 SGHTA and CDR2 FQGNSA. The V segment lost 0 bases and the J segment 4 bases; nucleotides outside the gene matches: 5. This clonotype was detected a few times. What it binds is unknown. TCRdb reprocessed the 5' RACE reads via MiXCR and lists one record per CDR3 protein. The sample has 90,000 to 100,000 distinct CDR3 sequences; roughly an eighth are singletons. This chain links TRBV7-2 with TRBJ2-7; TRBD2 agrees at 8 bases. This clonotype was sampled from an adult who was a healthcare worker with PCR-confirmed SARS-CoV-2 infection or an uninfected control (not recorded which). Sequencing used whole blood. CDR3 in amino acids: CASSLAMGLGYEQYF. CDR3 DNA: TGTGCCAGCAGCTTAGCGATGGGACTAGGGTACGAGCAGTACTTC. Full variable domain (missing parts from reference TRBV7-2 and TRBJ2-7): GAGVSQSPSNKVTEKGKDVELRCDPISGHTALYWYRQSLGQGLEFLIYFQGNSAPDKSGLPSDRFSAERTGGSVSTLTIQRTQQEDSAVYLCASSLAMGLGYEQYFGPGTRLTVT.